The 13 T cell receptor beta chains below all came from one sample that was sequenced in a study of cytomegalovirus exposure and HLA in healthy donors. PCR amplification relied on 60 Vbeta primers (plus 13 Jbeta primers). Profiled with immunoSEQ multiplex PCR; TCRdb holds only in-frame clones, not every one. The ten most abundant clones cover approximately 26% of a sample with about 51,000 clones. Sequencing used PBMCs. The receptors derive from a middle-aged man in good health and CMV-seropositive.

The V and J genes are TRBV6-5 and TRBJ2-5; 9 bases align to TRBD2. The CDR3 length is 15 residues. The germline gives CDR1 MNHEY, CDR2 SVGAGI. After removal of 8 bases from V and 5 bases from J, the junction contained 12 bases not matched to a gene. The CDR3 spells CASPEEREVRETQYF. DNA of the CDR3: TGTGCCAGCCCGGAGGAGCGGGAGGTTCGGGAGACCCAGTACTTC.

This sequence joins TRBV13 and TRBJ1-1; D may be TRBD1 (5 bases). Germline CDR1 PRHDT, CDR2 FYEKMQ (reference sequence). The V end lost 1 base, the J end lost 10 bases, and 13 bases lay between the germline ends. This CDR3 comprises 13 residues. This CDR3 reads CASSLDQGLGAFF. As DNA, the CDR3 is TGTGCCAGCAGCTTAGATCAGGGCTTGGGAGCTTTCTTT.

The J gene is TRBJ2-3, the V gene TRBV7-6, with TRBD2 matching 11 bases. Losses at the gene ends were 0 bases for V and 2 bases for J; bases not matched to a gene: 7. CDR1 is SGHVS and CDR2 is FNYEAQ in the germline V gene. CDR3 length: 18 residues. CDR3 sequence reads: CASSLASGGASPTDTQYF. In DNA, the CDR3 is TGTGCCAGCAGCTTAGCTAGCGGGGGGGCAAGTCCCACAGATACGCAGTATTTT.

The chain couples TRBV30 to TRBJ2-1; D is unclear. The CDR3 sequence is 11 residues long. V lost 3 bases and J lost 13, with 13 bases in between. Germline assignment: CDR1 GTSNPN and CDR2 SVGIG (reference sequence). The CDR3 DNA reads as TGTGCCTGGAGCTCCAGGCAGCTCCAGTTCTTC. Its protein is CAWSSRQLQFF.

This chain links TRBV4-3 with TRBJ2-7; 11 bases are shared with TRBD1. The germline V gene encodes CDR1 LGHNA and CDR2 YSLEER. The CDR3 totals 18 residues. V was pared by 0 bases and J by 7 bases, with 14 bases of the junction left unmatched. The CDR3 DNA sequence: TGCGCCAGCAGCCAAGATTCGTTTCCAAGGACAGGGGGCGGAGAGCAGTACTTC. Translated, it gives CASSQDSFPRTGGGEQYF.

The chain carries TRBV9 and TRBJ1-5; D possibly corresponds to TRBD1 (6 bases). The CDR3 is 15 amino acids. Germline CDR1 reads SGDLS; CDR2 reads YYNGEE. V was shortened by 4 bases and J by 7 bases, with 18 bases between the two germline ends. The CDR3 DNA reads TGTGCCAGCAGCCAAAGAGACAGGTTAGACCAGCCCCAGCATTTT. As protein: CASSQRDRLDQPQHF.

The rearrangement links TRBV6-5 to TRBJ2-6; unclear D gene. Germline V gene lookup returns CDR1 MNHEY and CDR2 SVGAGI. This CDR3 comprises 13 residues. The V end was cut by 6 bases, the J end by 2 bases, with 5 bases between. CDR3 nucleotide sequence: TGTGCCAGCAGGAGCCCTGGGGCCAACGTCCTGACTTTC. This codes for CASRSPGANVLTF.

The rearrangement links TRBV30 to TRBJ1-4, with D possibly being TRBD1 (6 bases). The V end was cut by 3 bases, the J end by 0 bases, with 8 bases between. CDR1 and CDR2 (germline): GTSNPN, SVGIG (reference sequence). This CDR3 contains 14 residues. The CDR3 DNA sequence: TGTGCCTGGAGGGACAGTGCAACTAATGAAAAACTGTTTTTT. Translation: CAWRDSATNEKLFF.

The V and J genes are TRBV18 and TRBJ2-3; weak D call: TRBD1 (7 bases). The V gene lost 6 bases and the J gene lost 6 bases, with 13 bases spanning the gap. Looked up from germline, CDR1 is KGHSH and CDR2 is LQKENI. The CDR3 contains 13 residues. Here the CDR3 reads CASSGGQPDTQYF. The CDR3 DNA follows: TGTGCCAGCTCGGGGGGACAGCCGGATACGCAGTATTTT.

The V gene is TRBV2, the J gene TRBJ1-5; 8 bases agree with TRBD1. The junction had 2 bases not matched to a gene; V was cut back by 1 base and J by 6 bases. The CDR3 is 14 residues long. Per the germline V gene, CDR1 is SNHLY and CDR2 is FYNNEI. This CDR3 is CASSEGTGFQPQHF. CDR3 bases: TGTGCCAGCAGTGAAGGGACAGGGTTTCAGCCCCAGCATTTT.

The V call is TRBV18, the J call TRBJ1-5; possible D gene TRBD1, 5 bases. The CDR3 extends over 16 amino acids. V lost 3 bases and J lost 3, with 15 bases in between. Germline values: CDR1 KGHSH, CDR2 LQKENI. The DNA of the CDR3 is TGTGCCAGCTCACCTGAAGGGGCCCCCCACAATCAGCCCCAGCATTTT. This codes for CASSPEGAPHNQPQHF.

This chain joins TRBV19 and TRBJ1-4; D gene ambiguous. The CDR3 sequence is 15 residues long. Germline CDR1 reads LNHDA; CDR2 reads SQIVND (reference sequence). Trimming shortened V by 6 bases and J by 7 bases, and 18 bases separated the two germline ends. The CDR3 coding sequence is TGTGCCAGTAGCCCGGCGGGGAGTCGTGTTGAAAAACTGTTTTTT. Translation gives CASSPAGSRVEKLFF.

CDR3 sequence: CASSYRSGGEQYF. The CDR3 nucleotides are TGTGCCAGCAGTTACAGGTCAGGGGGGGAGCAGTACTTC. The gene calls are TRBV6-6 and TRBJ2-7; D might be TRBD1 (7 bases). Between the trimmed V and J ends, which lost 2 bases and 7 bases, there was a span of 12 bases. The CDR3 runs to 13 residues. In germline, CDR1 is MNHNY, CDR2 SVGAGI (reference sequence).